This passage covers 22 T cell receptor beta chains from one sample sequenced in a study of identical twins. Each CDR3 protein is one row after TCRdb ran MiXCR on the 5' RACE reads. The data hold about 150,000 distinct CDR3 sequences, with roughly 3.5% observed a single time. Material: memory T cells sorted from blood. The receptor set was obtained from a man aged 18 to 35 in good health.

Ten or more counts support this clonotype. J is TRBJ2-7 and V is TRBV5-1; D tentatively fits TRBD1 or TRBD2 (5 bases each). The CDR3 contains 15 residues. V gave up 0 bases and J gave up 2 bases, with 12 bases separating them. Germline values: CDR1 SGHRS, CDR2 YFSETQ. CDR3 bases: TGCGCCAGCAGCTTGGCCGGGGACGGACCCTACGAGCAGTACTTC. Translating gives CASSLAGDGPYEQYF.

This clonotype was counted at least ten times. V gene TRBV12-3 or TRBV12-4 combines with J gene TRBJ2-3; D gene ambiguous. The CDR3 extends over 14 amino acids. The V gene lost 5 bases and the J gene lost 0 bases, with 9 bases spanning the gap. CDR3 protein: CASSTHHSTDTQYF. The CDR3 DNA sequence: TGTGCCAGCAGTACCCACCACAGCACAGATACGCAGTATTTT.

This clonotype was seen at least ten times. A much more abundant neighbour one base away suggests this may be a read error. The chain employs TRBV29-1 and TRBJ2-1; D is uncertain. This CDR3 has 10 amino acids. The V end lost 4 bases, the J end lost 7 bases, and 5 bases lay between the germline ends. Per the germline V gene, CDR1 is SQVTM and CDR2 is ANQGSEA. The CDR3 sequence is CSVGLNEQFF. CDR3 sequence (DNA): TGCAGCGTTGGGCTGAATGAGCAGTTCTTC.

This clonotype was observed many times. This chain uses TRBV11-2 with TRBJ2-5, with no clear D. The germline V and J ends were trimmed by 5 bases and 4 bases, with 14 bases remaining between them. The CDR3 totals 14 residues. Germline CDR1 and CDR2: SGHAT and FQNNGV. This CDR3 is CASSLRRVGETQYF. The CDR3 coding sequence is TGTGCCAGCAGCCTGCGACGGGTGGGAGAGACCCAGTACTTC.

This clonotype was counted ten times or more. The gene calls are TRBV20-1 and TRBJ1-2, with 9 bases matching TRBD1. The CDR3 runs to 14 residues. V lost 5 bases, J lost 7 bases, and 11 bases stayed unmatched. Germline V gene sequence: CDR1 DFQATT, CDR2 SNEGSKA (reference sequence). The CDR3 loop is CSAGTGGTRGGYTF. The CDR3 nucleotides read TGCAGTGCTGGAACAGGGGGCACGAGGGGTGGCTACACCTTC.

This clonotype was seen at least ten times. The gene calls are TRBV20-1 and TRBJ2-2; D call uncertain. Trimming left V 2 bases short and J 4 bases short, with 14 bases between. CDR3 length: 15 residues. Germline V gene sequence: CDR1 DFQATT, CDR2 SNEGSKA (reference sequence). CDR3 in amino acids: CSARMAVSATGELFF. In DNA form, the CDR3 reads TGCAGTGCTAGAATGGCGGTTTCGGCCACCGGGGAGCTGTTTTTT.

In this sample, this clonotype turned up many times. The chain combines TRBV29-1 with TRBJ2-3; 8 bases align to TRBD1. With V trimmed by 4 bases and J by 3 bases, 15 bases remained unmatched. The V gene's germline CDR1 is SQVTM and CDR2 ANQGSEA. This CDR3 spans 17 amino acids. This CDR3 is CSVVGEAGGWGTDTQYF. The CDR3 bases are TGCAGCGTTGTGGGGGAGGCAGGGGGCTGGGGAACAGATACGCAGTATTTT.

There are many counts of this clonotype. The rearrangement links TRBV5-1 to TRBJ1-1, with 10 bases matching TRBD1. The CDR3 is 16 residues long. The trim removed 4 bases at V and 0 bases at J, leaving 6 bases unmatched. CDR1 is SGHRS, CDR2 YFSETQ, per germline. As DNA, the CDR3 is TGCGCCAGCAGCCCGACAGGGGGCGCAGTGAACACTGAAGCTTTCTTT. Its protein is CASSPTGGAVNTEAFF.

In its sample, this clonotype was seen many times. The J gene is TRBJ1-2, the V gene TRBV4-2, with a tentative D call TRBD1 (5 bases). The germline V and J ends were trimmed by 1 base and 4 bases, with 13 bases remaining between them. The CDR3 length is 15 residues. Germline assignment: CDR1 LGHNA and CDR2 YNFKEQ. The CDR3 loop reads CASSQAFLGGYGYTF. The CDR3 nucleotides are TGTGCCAGCAGCCAAGCCTTTCTTGGGGGCTATGGCTACACCTTC.

This clonotype was recorded at least ten times. V gene TRBV20-1 combines with J gene TRBJ2-2; TRBD2 matches at 8 bases. The CDR3 loop spans 16 amino acids. CDR1 and CDR2 (germline): DFQATT, SNEGSKA (reference sequence). Germline trimming cut 6 bases from V and 3 bases from J; bases unmatched to any gene: 12. In DNA form, the CDR3 reads TGCAGTGCCCGGGCGGCGGGAGGCTCCTACACCGGGGAGCTGTTTTTT. This codes for CSARAAGGSYTGELFF.

The table lists this clonotype with many counts. The chain couples TRBV6-2 or TRBV6-3 to TRBJ1-4; D is perhaps TRBD1 (5 bases). Looked up from germline, CDR1 is MNHEY and CDR2 is SVGEGT. V lost 6 bases and J 5 bases, leaving 13 bases between the germline ends. This CDR3 is 14 amino acids long. The CDR3 bases are TGTGCCAGCAGACCGGGACCACCGAATGAAAAACTGTTTTTT. Residues: CASRPGPPNEKLFF.

With regard to this clonotype: A much bigger clone sits one base away, suggesting this may be a read error. The CDR3 end shows no conserved phenylalanine or tryptophan, and so a read error is likely. The chain recombines TRBV12-3 or TRBV12-4 with TRBJ1-3; D is ambiguous. The CDR3 runs to 12 residues. V lost 3 bases, J lost 4 bases, and 4 bases lay in between. The CDR3 nucleotides read TGTGCCAGCAGTTTCGGAGGAAACACCATATATTAT. It encodes CASSFGGNTIYY.

This clonotype has at least ten counts. In DNA, the CDR3 is TGCAGTGTAAAGGAGGGGGCCTTAAGAGATACGCAGTATTTT. Translating gives CSVKEGALRDTQYF. The chain recombines TRBV20-1 with TRBJ2-3; D may be TRBD1 (7 bases). The CDR3 totals 14 residues. With 7 bases removed from V and 5 bases from J, the gap between germline ends came to 19 bases. Per germline, CDR1 DFQATT and CDR2 SNEGSKA (reference sequence).

This clonotype occurred many times. This chain joins TRBV5-1 and TRBJ2-1, with TRBD2 matching 12 bases. This CDR3 is built from 16 residues. Trimming removed 4 bases from V and 7 bases from J; junction bases left unmatched: 9. In germline, CDR1 is SGHRS, CDR2 YFSETQ. The CDR3 here is CASSERLAGEGNEQFF. The CDR3, as DNA: TGCGCCAGCAGCGAAAGACTAGCGGGAGAGGGGAATGAGCAGTTCTTC.

This clonotype was seen many times. The chain couples TRBV2 to TRBJ1-3, with a weak D call TRBD1 (5 bases). The CDR3 contains 12 residues. V shed 2 bases and J shed 9 bases, with 8 bases lying between them. Per germline, CDR1 SNHLY and CDR2 FYNNEI. The CDR3 loop reads CASSERGGTIYF. Here the CDR3 DNA reads TGTGCCAGCAGTGAAAGGGGAGGCACCATATATTTT. Drawing the rest from reference TRBV2 and TRBJ1-3, the complete variable domain is EPEVTQTPSHQVTQMGQEVILRCVPISNHLYFYWYRQILGQKVEFLVSFYNNEISEKSEIFDDQFSVERPDGSNFTLKIRSTKLEDSAMYFCASSERGGTIYFGEGSWLTVV.

The V gene is TRBV7-9, the J gene TRBJ1-2; a possible D gene is TRBD1 (5 bases). Germline V lookup: CDR1 SEHNR, CDR2 FQNEAQ (reference sequence). This CDR3 spans 13 amino acids. Trimming cost V 4 bases and J 8 bases, with 14 bases left between them. This chain's CDR3 is CASSYRDGLGYTF. CDR3 coding DNA: TGTGCCAGCAGCTACCGGGACGGTCTGGGCTACACCTTC. The full variable domain, rest sourced from reference TRBV7-9 and TRBJ1-2, is DTGVSQNPRHKITKRGQNVTFRCDPISEHNRLYWYRQTLGQGPEFLTYFQNEAQLEKSRLLSDRFSAERPKGSFSTLEIQRTEQGDSAMYLCASSYRDGLGYTFGSGTRLTVV.

This clonotype was picked up many times. The V gene is TRBV5-1, the J gene TRBJ1-5, with D tentatively TRBD1 (5 bases). Germline loops: CDR1 SGHRS, CDR2 YFSETQ. The V and J ends lost 4 bases and 3 bases respectively, with 14 bases between them. CDR3 length: 15 residues. CDR3 in DNA: TGCGCCAGCAGCCCCTCCGGGGCCCCCAATCAGCCCCAGCATTTT. It codes for CASSPSGAPNQPQHF. The variable domain in full, with the rest retrieved from reference TRBV5-1 and TRBJ1-5, is KAGVTQTPRYLIKTRGQQVTLSCSPISGHRSVSWYQQTPGQGLQFLFEYFSETQRNKGNFPGRFSGRQFSNSRSEMNVSTLELGDSALYLCASSPSGAPNQPQHFGDGTRLSIL.

This clonotype was detected many times. This rearrangement joins TRBV29-1 to TRBJ2-2; perhaps TRBD1 as D (5 bases). The CDR3 totals 12 residues. The germline V and J ends were trimmed by 7 bases and 5 bases, with 11 bases remaining between them. Germline V lookup: CDR1 SQVTM, CDR2 ANQGSEA. CDR3 in amino acids: CSAQTATGELFF. CDR3 DNA sequence: TGCAGCGCCCAGACAGCGACCGGGGAGCTGTTTTTT.

This clonotype was counted only a few times. V and J are TRBV18 and TRBJ1-6, with D hard to call. Germline V gene sequence: CDR1 KGHSH, CDR2 LQKENI. The CDR3 length is 14 residues. Trimming pared 3 bases from V and 13 bases from J, leaving 16 bases between. CDR3 region: CASSPPGQEFPLHF. The CDR3, as DNA: TGTGCCAGCTCACCGCCGGGCCAGGAATTCCCCCTCCACTTT.

This clonotype was found many times. J is TRBJ2-5 and V is TRBV5-1; 14 bases fit TRBD2. The CDR3 has 16 amino acids. After removal of 6 bases from V and 5 bases from J, the junction contained 9 bases not matched to a gene. Germline V gene lookup returns CDR1 SGHRS and CDR2 YFSETQ. CDR3 bases: TGCGCCAGCACCGGGGGACTAGCGGGAGTCATGGAGACCCAGTACTTC. This translates into CASTGGLAGVMETQYF.

The table lists this clonotype with many counts. V gene TRBV12-3 or TRBV12-4 combines with J gene TRBJ2-6; unclear D gene. The germline V and J ends were trimmed by 6 bases and 0 bases, with 6 bases remaining between them. This CDR3 is built from 14 residues. The CDR3 reads CASSLSSGANVLTF. The CDR3 DNA is TGTGCCAGCAGCTTAAGCTCTGGGGCCAACGTCCTGACTTTC.

This clonotype has ten or more counts. The CDR3 DNA is TGTGCCAGCAGCCTTCGACTAGCGGGGTACACAGATACGCAGTATTTT. Amino acids: CASSLRLAGYTDTQYF. The chain recombines TRBV7-9 with TRBJ2-3; TRBD2 matches at 11 bases. V dropped 5 bases and J dropped 2; count of bases not matched to a gene: 6. The CDR3 runs to 16 residues. CDR1 SEHNR and CDR2 FQNEAQ come from the germline V gene (reference sequence).